This T cell receptor beta chain is from a study of shared clonotypes between healthy human individuals. The study's findings and limits: The sole specimen, blood, was sampled, and tissue repertoires likely differ.

CDR1 and CDR2 (germline): SGHRS, YFSETQ. There are 15 residues in the CDR3. Trimming shortened V by 4 bases and J by 4 bases, and 14 bases separated the two germline ends. At the deep level, the assay was run. Around 200 ng DNA, tens of thousands of T cell genomes, went into each sorted-subset replicate PCR. Here immunoSEQ multiplex PCR was the method, and the copy in TCRdb shows in-frame clones only, minus some. The profile shows about 1 million clones, under 80% of them singletons. This clone has just a few counts. The antigen is not known. Investigators divided CD4+ cells into CD45RA+ naive and CD45RA-negative memory subsets.

This sequence originates from a young man in good health. This chain joins TRBV5-1 and TRBJ2-2; D possibly corresponds to TRBD2 (5 bases). The sample comprised memory CD4+ T cells sorted from blood. The subset was: CD45RA-negative fraction. The CDR3 loop reads CASSPRERVTGELFF. CDR3 nucleotides: TGCGCCAGCAGCCCTAGGGAGAGAGTCACCGGGGAGCTGTTTTTT.